Listed here are 31 T cell receptor beta chains from one sample, sequenced in a study of T cells in localized non-small cell lung cancer. Sequencing used immunoSEQ multiplex PCR; TCRdb keeps in-frame clones, though not all of them. Of around 5,100 clones listed, 75% to 85% are singletons. The sample in question was peripheral blood mononuclear cells, obtained before any cancer treatment. All receptors derive from a female donor of 60 years or more with stage II lung adenocarcinoma.

V is TRBV18 and J is TRBJ2-7; D not certain. This CDR3 is 14 amino acids long. The ends were cut back, 2 bases at V and 1 base at J, with 9 bases in the middle. The germline V gene has CDR1 KGHSH and CDR2 LQKENI. DNA of the CDR3: TGTGCCAGCTCACCAGGTTCCCCTTCCTACGAGCAGTACTTC. The encoded protein is CASSPGSPSYEQYF.

The chain joins TRBV5-6 to TRBJ1-1, with D possibly being TRBD1 (5 bases). CDR1 is SGHDT and CDR2 is YYEEEE in the germline V gene. The V end lost 6 bases, the J end lost 0 bases, and 15 bases lay between the germline ends. The CDR3 is 15 amino acids. The DNA for the CDR3 is TGTGCCAGCAACACCGTGGACAAGATGAACACTGAAGCTTTCTTT. This translates into CASNTVDKMNTEAFF.

This clone was seen a few times. The V call is TRBV7-9, the J call TRBJ1-2; D gene ambiguous. The CDR3 has 12 amino acids. Trimming removed 6 bases at V and 5 bases at J, with 10 bases between. Germline CDR1 is SEHNR and CDR2 is FQNEAQ (reference sequence). The chain's CDR3 is CASRQSEYGYTF. CDR3 DNA sequence: TGTGCCAGCAGGCAGAGCGAATATGGCTACACCTTC.

This chain connects TRBV19 to TRBJ2-3; 8 nucleotides match TRBD1. Germline V gene lookup returns CDR1 LNHDA and CDR2 SQIVND (reference sequence). Trimming at V came to 6 bases and at J to 0 bases, leaving 5 bases not matched to a gene. The CDR3 has 15 residues. The CDR3: CASRDRATSTDTQYF. As DNA, the CDR3 is TGTGCCAGTAGGGACAGGGCCACTAGCACAGATACGCAGTATTTT.

The chain employs TRBV27 and TRBJ1-2; D is ambiguous. CDR1 and CDR2 (germline): MNHEY, SMNVEV (reference sequence). This CDR3 comprises 13 residues. The V and J ends lost 0 bases and 4 bases respectively, with 6 bases between them. Here the CDR3 reads CASSLSGIYGYTF. The CDR3 nucleotides read TGTGCCAGCAGTTTATCAGGGATCTATGGCTACACCTTC.

This clone was counted only a few times. This chain links TRBV6-5 with TRBJ1-4; a weak D match, TRBD1 (5 bases). CDR3 length: 15 amino acids. The germline V and J ends were trimmed by 0 bases and 12 bases, with 17 bases remaining between them. Per the germline V gene, CDR1 is MNHEY and CDR2 is SVGAGI. For the CDR3, the DNA is TGTGCCAGCAGTTACTCGAGCGGGGCATCGGCTGAACTGTTTTTT. Translated, it gives CASSYSSGASAELFF.

The chain carries TRBV19 and TRBJ2-5, with TRBD2 identical over 7 bases. V was clipped by 7 bases and J by 8 bases; unmatched bases: 4. The CDR3 is 11 residues long. CDR1 and CDR2 from the germline V gene are LNHDA and SQIVND (reference sequence). CDR3 DNA sequence: TGTGCCAGTACCGCTAGCGGCACCCAGTACTTC. Its protein product is CASTASGTQYF. Full variable domain (remainder filled in from reference TRBV19 and TRBJ2-5): DGGITQSPKYLFRKEGQNVTLSCEQNLNHDAMYWYRQDPGQGLRLIYYSQIVNDFQKGDIAEGYSVSREKKESFPLTVTSAQKNPTAFYLCASTASGTQYFGPGTRLLVL.

The sample holds a few counts of this clone. The rearrangement uses TRBV5-5 and TRBJ1-6, with D unclear. CDR1 is SGHKS, CDR2 YYEKEE, per germline (reference sequence). V was shortened by 0 bases and J by 7 bases, with 2 bases between the two germline ends. This CDR3 has 12 residues. The CDR3 is CASSLENSPLHF. The CDR3 region has the DNA TGTGCCAGCAGCTTGGAGAATTCACCCCTCCACTTT.

In its sample, this clone is medium-sized. The chain links TRBV1 to TRBJ1-1. TRBV1 is a pseudogene locus. The CDR3 has 16 residues. This CDR3 reads CTSSLLSGGGNTEAFF. CDR3 DNA sequence: TGCACCAGCAGCCTACTCTCGGGCGGGGGGAACACTGAAGCTTTCTTT.

The sample holds one count of this clone. The V and J genes are TRBV2 and TRBJ1-1; D gene unclear. Germline CDR1 SNHLY, CDR2 FYNNEI. This CDR3 has 13 amino acids. Trimming left V 3 bases short and J 8 bases short, with 13 bases between. CDR3 coding DNA: TGTGCCAGCAGTGATACGGGTAAACAAGAAGCTTTCTTT. Translation gives CASSDTGKQEAFF.

This chain uses TRBV4-1 with TRBJ1-2, with D possibly TRBD1 on 5 matching bases. V lost 4 bases to trimming and J lost 5 bases, with 14 bases between them. The CDR3 sequence is 14 residues long. Germline V lookup: CDR1 MGHRA, CDR2 YSYEKL. The CDR3 protein is CASSPAGDSYGYTF. The CDR3 nucleotides read TGCGCCAGCAGCCCCGCGGGCGACAGTTATGGCTACACCTTC.

The table lists this clone with a few counts. CDR3 in DNA: TGTGCCAGCGGAACAGGGGCCCATCAGCCCCAGCATTTT. It specifies CASGTGAHQPQHF. The chain recombines TRBV11-2 with TRBJ1-5; TRBD1 aligns across 7 bases. The germline CDR1 and CDR2 sequences are SGHAT and FQNNGV. The CDR3 is 13 amino acids. Trimming cost V 8 bases and J 5 bases; bases outside gene matches: 6.

The CDR3 here is CASSQFGVPIVDYGYTF. CDR3 sequence (DNA): TGCGCCAGCAGTCAATTCGGGGTTCCCATAGTCGACTATGGCTACACCTTC. The chain links TRBV23-1 to TRBJ1-2; D uncertain. TRBV23-1 is known as an ORF, though its function is uncertain. The length of the CDR3 is 17 residues. Trimming took 1 base from V and 3 from J, leaving 18 bases between them.

The chain recombines TRBV10-2 with TRBJ2-5; 7 bases match TRBD1. The ends lost 6 bases at V and 1 base at J; junction bases unmatched: 8. The CDR3 consists of 15 residues. Per germline, CDR1 WSHSY and CDR2 SAAADI. The chain's CDR3 is CASSGQAVFQETQYF. The CDR3 region has the DNA TGCGCCAGCAGCGGACAGGCTGTGTTCCAAGAGACCCAGTACTTC.

V gene TRBV7-9 combines with J gene TRBJ2-3, with D hard to call. The CDR3 has 12 residues. Trimming removed 1 base from V and 6 bases from J, with 5 bases in between. CDR1 and CDR2 (germline): SEHNR, FQNEAQ (reference sequence). CDR3 amino acids: CASSLDRDTQYF. The DNA for the CDR3 is TGTGCCAGCAGCTTAGACCGGGATACGCAGTATTTT.

This clone is a singleton in its sample. The chain recombines TRBV15 with TRBJ2-2; D possibly corresponds to TRBD2 (6 bases). CDR3 length equals 17 residues. The ends were cut back, 0 bases at V and 2 bases at J, with 13 bases in the middle. Germline lookup yields CDR1 LNHNV and CDR2 YYDKDF (reference sequence). The CDR3 is CATSRDWREFNTGELFF. The CDR3 DNA reads as TGTGCCACCAGCAGAGATTGGAGGGAGTTTAACACCGGGGAGCTGTTTTTT.

The chain joins TRBV7-9 to TRBJ1-2; TRBD1 is a possible D gene (6 bases). There are 12 residues in the CDR3. In germline, CDR1 is SEHNR, CDR2 FQNEAQ (reference sequence). With 4 bases removed from V and 8 bases from J, the gap between germline ends came to 11 bases. The CDR3 spells CASSYGQRGYTF. The CDR3 coding sequence is TGTGCCAGCAGCTACGGACAGAGAGGCTACACCTTC.

The rearrangement uses TRBV10-1 and TRBJ2-2; no definite D call. Per germline, CDR1 WNHNN and CDR2 SYGVQD (reference sequence). The CDR3 extends over 13 amino acids. V was clipped by 3 bases and J by 1 base, with 3 bases between them. The CDR3 region is CASSDGNTGELFF. Written as DNA, the CDR3 is TGCGCCAGCAGTGATGGGAACACCGGGGAGCTGTTTTTT.

CDR3 protein: CASSGGFDREGNTEAFF. The CDR3 DNA is TGTGCCAGCAGCGGGGGGTTCGACAGGGAAGGGAACACTGAAGCTTTCTTT. The gene calls are TRBV7-6 and TRBJ1-1, with 7 bases aligning to TRBD1. CDR3 length: 17 residues. V dropped 5 bases and J dropped 1; count of bases not matched to a gene: 13. Germline V gives CDR1 SGHVS, CDR2 FNYEAQ.

The DNA for the CDR3 is TGTGCCAGCAGTTTAAGGTATCGACCCGGCCGGGCCTTGGGGGAGCAGTACGTC. Protein product: CASSLRYRPGRALGEQYV. This sequence joins TRBV28 and TRBJ2-7; D is uncertain. CDR1 and CDR2 from the germline V gene are MDHEN and SYDVKM. V was trimmed by 2 bases and J by 7 bases, leaving 27 bases between them. The CDR3 contains 18 residues.

The chain carries TRBV7-8 and TRBJ1-5; possibly TRBD1 for D (6 bases). Trimming took 4 bases from V and 7 from J, leaving 17 bases between them. The length of the CDR3 is 15 residues. The V gene's germline CDR1 is SGHVS and CDR2 FQNEAQ. CDR3 nucleotide sequence: TGTGCCAGCAGCTCGTTTCAGGGGCCAAGCCAGCCCCAGCATTTT. Translation gives CASSSFQGPSQPQHF.

The J gene is TRBJ1-3, the V gene TRBV18; 8 bases line up with TRBD1. Germline assignment: CDR1 KGHSH and CDR2 LQKENI. This CDR3 spans 15 amino acids. The junction had 6 bases not matched to a gene; V was cut back by 8 bases and J by 0 bases. CDR3 in DNA: TGTGCCAGCACCGACGGGACAGGCTCTGGAAACACCATATATTTT. It codes for CASTDGTGSGNTIYF.

The chain joins TRBV27 to TRBJ2-5; 7 bases are shared with TRBD1. V lost 2 bases and J lost 1; bases outside the gene matches: 1. The CDR3 has 14 amino acids. Germline V gene sequence: CDR1 MNHEY, CDR2 SMNVEV (reference sequence). CDR3 region: CASSLRDSQETQYF. The DNA of the CDR3 is TGTGCCAGCAGTTTAAGGGACAGCCAAGAGACCCAGTACTTC.

This chain links TRBV19 with TRBJ1-2; 8 nucleotides line up with TRBD1. The CDR3 covers 15 residues. Trimming took 3 bases from V and 4 from J; bases not matched to a gene: 7. Germline CDR1 LNHDA, CDR2 SQIVND (reference sequence). The CDR3 bases are TGTGCCAGTAGTATCAGAGGACAGGGCGCCTATGGCTACACCTTC. Translated: CASSIRGQGAYGYTF.

V and J are TRBV7-2 and TRBJ1-6; TRBD1 matches 9 bases. With V trimmed by 6 bases and J by 9 bases, 9 bases remained unmatched. Germline-derived CDR1 and CDR2 are SGHTA and FQGNSA. The CDR3 extends over 15 amino acids. CDR3 region: CASRTGQGISSPLHF. In DNA form, the CDR3 reads TGTGCCAGCAGGACGGGACAGGGTATTTCTTCACCCCTCCACTTT.

This clone was counted a few times. The chain carries TRBV14 and TRBJ2-7, with 11 bases matching TRBD2. V was clipped by 1 base and J by 4 bases; unmatched bases: 3. Germline V gene data show CDR1 as SGHDN and CDR2 as FVKESK. The CDR3 sequence is 15 residues long. CDR3 region: CASSQGLAGSYEQYF. The CDR3, as DNA: TGTGCCAGCAGCCAAGGACTAGCGGGAAGTTACGAGCAGTACTTC.

The chain carries TRBV5-1 and TRBJ1-2; the D gene is possibly TRBD1 (5 bases). Germline assignment: CDR1 SGHRS and CDR2 YFSETQ. This CDR3 is built from 15 residues. The germline V and J ends were trimmed by 1 base and 6 bases, with 16 bases remaining between them. The CDR3, as DNA: TGCGCCAGCAGCTTGTCCGGGGCTAGTTCGGATGGCTACACCTTC. Amino acid sequence: CASSLSGASSDGYTF.

The table lists this clone with a few counts. The rearrangement joins TRBV28 to TRBJ1-4; 7 positions match TRBD1. After removal of 3 bases from V and 2 bases from J, the junction contained 12 bases not matched to a gene. Germline V gives CDR1 MDHEN, CDR2 SYDVKM. CDR3 length equals 18 residues. CDR3 nucleotide sequence: TGTGCCAGCAGTTTCGAGATCCCACAGGGGTATACTAATGAAAAACTGTTTTTT. This sequence encodes CASSFEIPQGYTNEKLFF.

This chain joins TRBV7-8 and TRBJ1-4; 8 bases line up with TRBD1. V trimming: 3 bases; J trimming: 3 bases; junction bases outside the gene matches: 3. The CDR3 extends over 15 amino acids. Per germline, CDR1 SGHVS and CDR2 FQNEAQ. CDR3 protein: CASSLTGAANEKLFF. CDR3 DNA sequence: TGTGCCAGCAGCTTGACAGGGGCCGCTAATGAAAAACTGTTTTTT.

The chain has TRBV7-9 and TRBJ2-5; TRBD2 agrees at 8 bases. The germline CDR1 and CDR2 sequences are SEHNR and FQNEAQ (reference sequence). After removal of 2 bases from V and 3 bases from J, the junction contained 5 bases not matched to a gene. This CDR3 is 15 amino acids long. CDR3 region: CASSLLGTSKETQYF. The CDR3 DNA reads TGTGCCAGCAGCTTATTGGGGACTAGTAAAGAGACCCAGTACTTC.

This clone is medium-sized in the sample. This chain joins TRBV25-1 and TRBJ1-1; D perhaps matches TRBD1 (5 bases). This CDR3 has 14 residues. Deletions cut 3 bases from V and 3 bases from J, with 11 bases between. CDR1 MGHDK and CDR2 SYGVNS come from the germline V gene. The CDR3 DNA follows: TGTGCCAGCAGTGATGGGGGAAAGGACACTGAAGCTTTCTTT. Protein product: CASSDGGKDTEAFF.